This record concerns one TCR beta chain sequence. Antigen specificity is unknown. The data were obtained in a study of cytomegalovirus exposure and HLA in healthy donors. Looking at the study overall: Caucasian-associated ancestry cluster membership applied to about four fifths of approximately 420 genotyped donors.

The donors comprised healthy bone marrow donors. Study outcomes and limitations: There were reportedly fewer N-insertions in an Asian-associated ancestry cluster than the roughly 610-donor mean, in a later analysis. The presence/absence work took it that sequencing depth was about the same across donors.

The CDR3 totals 14 residues. Trimming removed 5 bases at V and 3 bases at J, with 11 bases between. CDR1 and CDR2 from the germline V gene are SGHTA and FQGNSA. The PCR was carried out with 60 Vbeta primers and 13 Jbeta primers. TCRdb's copy holds only in-frame clones and misses some; the assay was immunoSEQ multiplex PCR. Seen here are around 40,000 clones, 87% observed once, and the top ten hold around 8%. This rearrangement joins TRBV7-2 to TRBJ2-1; a possible D gene is TRBD2 (5 bases). The sequenced sample was PBMCs. This receptor was taken from a middle-aged woman in good health and CMV-seropositive. CDR3 region: CASSQSSYYNEQFF. The CDR3 DNA is TGTGCCAGCAGCCAATCTAGCTACTACAATGAGCAGTTCTTC.